This T cell receptor (beta chain) stems from a study of blood T cell repertoires in COVID-19. The overall study: COVID-19 samples, acute and convalescent, were from the United States, Italy and Spain. T cells, B-cell-depleted T cells, or PBMCs provided the cDNA or gDNA that served as material.

In terms of age and location, participants ranged from roughly 18 to 90 years and lived in under 30 US areas. Recovered Cohort 3 donors showed two negative PCRs, clearance, or symptom resolution. Clones were sequenced by immunoSEQ multiplex PCR, and TCRdb holds only the in-frame ones, with some missing. The sample holds 200,000 or so clones; 84% are singletons and the top ten take roughly 7%. This TCR came from a middle-aged man who had recovered from COVID-19. Source material: PBMCs or T cells enriched from blood (not recorded which).

CDR3 loop: CAWSLPASGQPQHF. In DNA form, the CDR3 reads TGTGCCTGGAGCCTACCCGCTAGCGGTCAGCCCCAGCATTTT. The V gene is TRBV30, the J gene TRBJ1-5; D unclear. Trimming left V 3 bases short and J 6 bases short, with 15 bases between. The CDR3 sequence is 14 residues long. Germline V gene lookup returns CDR1 GTSNPN and CDR2 SVGIG (reference sequence).